The 30 T cell receptor beta chains below all came from one sample that was sequenced in a study of cytomegalovirus exposure and HLA in healthy donors. The PCR was carried out with 60 Vbeta primers and 13 Jbeta primers. Assay: immunoSEQ multiplex PCR; the TCRdb copy retains only in-frame clones and omits some. The sample includes approximately 260,000 clones, about 90% of them seen just once. Sequencing used PBMCs. These receptors all stem from a girl aged 2-10 years in good health and CMV-seronegative.

The gene calls are TRBV12-5 and TRBJ1-2; D is possibly TRBD1 (6 bases). Germline CDR1 reads LGHNT; CDR2 reads FRNRAP. This CDR3 is 13 amino acids long. Deletions cut 6 bases from V and 2 bases from J, with 10 bases between. The CDR3 loop is CASGRTANYGYTF. CDR3 in DNA: TGTGCTAGTGGCCGGACAGCGAACTATGGCTACACCTTC.

The chain couples TRBV5-1 to TRBJ2-1, with TRBD1 as a possible D gene (6 bases). This CDR3 is built from 16 residues. Germline CDR1 SGHRS, CDR2 YFSETQ. The germline V and J ends were trimmed by 2 bases and 3 bases, with 15 bases remaining between them. CDR3 DNA: TGCGCCAGCAGCTTATACAGGGACGCCTACTACAATGAGCAGTTCTTC. The encoded protein is CASSLYRDAYYNEQFF.

The chain employs TRBV15 and TRBJ1-2; 9 positions match TRBD1. Trimming cost V 5 bases and J 5 bases; bases outside gene matches: 6. Per the germline V gene, CDR1 is LNHNV and CDR2 is YYDKDF (reference sequence). This CDR3 is 14 amino acids long. CDR3 coding DNA: TGTGCCACCAGCCGGGGGGGACAGGGATATGGCTACACCTTC. Translation gives CATSRGGQGYGYTF.

This clone was picked up one time. This sequence joins TRBV29-1 and TRBJ2-1; no reliable D call. CDR1 SQVTM and CDR2 ANQGSEA come from the germline V gene. V dropped 3 bases and J dropped 6 bases, with 3 bases sitting between them. The CDR3 consists of 10 residues. The CDR3 here is CSVDFNEQFF. DNA of the CDR3: TGCAGCGTTGACTTCAATGAGCAGTTCTTC.

V is TRBV11-2 and J is TRBJ2-5; D possibly corresponds to TRBD1 (8 bases). The CDR3 contains 16 residues. Germline V gene lookup returns CDR1 SGHAT and CDR2 FQNNGV. Deletions cut 3 bases from V and 2 bases from J, with 16 bases between. The CDR3 nucleotides are TGTGCCAGCAGCTTTAGGACAGGGAGGGAGCAAGAGACCCAGTACTTC. This sequence encodes CASSFRTGREQETQYF.

The J gene is TRBJ2-7, the V gene TRBV5-4, with 7 bases matching TRBD1. Germline CDR1 SGHNT, CDR2 YYREEE (reference sequence). The CDR3 covers 15 residues. After removal of 5 bases from V and 2 bases from J, the junction contained 10 bases not matched to a gene. Here the CDR3 reads CASREDRVPPYEQYF. In nucleotides, the CDR3 is TGTGCCAGCAGAGAAGACAGGGTTCCCCCCTACGAGCAGTACTTC.

The V call is TRBV9, the J call TRBJ2-3; D is perhaps TRBD2 (5 bases). The CDR3 is 13 residues long. Germline V gene sequence: CDR1 SGDLS, CDR2 YYNGEE. With 5 bases removed from V and 2 bases from J, the gap between germline ends came to 9 bases. CDR3 protein: CASRGAYTDTQYF. Written as DNA, the CDR3 is TGTGCCAGCAGGGGAGCCTACACAGATACGCAGTATTTT.

About this clone: The same CDR3 arises from other DNA sequences in this sample as well. This chain links TRBV5-1 with TRBJ2-7; 8 nucleotides agree with TRBD2. Looked up from germline, CDR1 is SGHRS and CDR2 is YFSETQ. Trimming removed 0 bases from V and 0 bases from J; junction bases left unmatched: 5. CDR3 length equals 16 residues. In nucleotides, the CDR3 is TGCGCCAGCAGCTTGGCAACTAGCGGAGTCTCCTACGAGCAGTACTTC. Encoded protein: CASSLATSGVSYEQYF.

The CDR3 is CASSQDSYYEQYF. CDR3 bases: TGTGCCAGCAGCCAAGACTCTTACTACGAGCAGTACTTC. The V call is TRBV14, the J call TRBJ2-7, with D unclear. This CDR3 is built from 13 residues. Germline V gene data show CDR1 as SGHDN and CDR2 as FVKESK. Trimming cost V 0 bases and J 3 bases, with 6 bases left between them.

The chain links TRBV10-3 to TRBJ2-7, with 9 positions matching TRBD1. The germline gives CDR1 ENHRY, CDR2 SYGVKD. V lost 2 bases, J lost 3 bases, and 11 bases stayed unmatched. The CDR3 contains 17 residues. CDR3 in DNA: TGTGCCATCAGTGAGGTAACGACAGGGGGTCCCTTCTACGAGCAGTACTTC. Its translation is CAISEVTTGGPFYEQYF.

The chain is built from TRBV5-6 and TRBJ1-6; 9 bases align to TRBD1. Germline V gene lookup returns CDR1 SGHDT and CDR2 YYEEEE. The CDR3 contains 14 residues. The V segment lost 4 bases and the J segment 9 bases; nucleotides outside the gene matches: 5. DNA for the CDR3: TGTGCCAGCAGCCAGACAGGGGGTGGTTCACCCCTCCACTTT. Amino acids: CASSQTGGGSPLHF.

CDR3 DNA: TGTGCCAGCAGACTTCAGGGGGCTTCTAATGAAAAACTGTTTTTT. Protein product: CASRLQGASNEKLFF. V and J are TRBV6-6 and TRBJ1-4, with 8 bases fitting TRBD1. Germline V gene data show CDR1 as MNHNY and CDR2 as SVGAGI (reference sequence). The CDR3 runs to 15 residues. Trimming at V came to 6 bases and at J to 3 bases, leaving 6 bases not matched to a gene.

This chain joins TRBV5-1 and TRBJ2-5; 7 bases are a match to TRBD1. The DNA end lines up better with TRBJ2-7; the J call may be wrong. The length of the CDR3 is 14 residues. The germline gives CDR1 SGHRS, CDR2 YFSETQ. This CDR3 reads CASSRGQLSYEQYF. The CDR3 nucleotides are TGCGCCAGCAGCCGGGGACAGCTTAGTTACGAGCAGTACTTC.

This chain joins TRBV6-5 and TRBJ2-5; 7 bases line up with TRBD2. Gene TRBJ2-7 matches the end of the DNA better, so the J call may be wrong. The CDR3 sequence is 14 residues long. CDR1 and CDR2 from the germline V gene are MNHEY and SVGAGI. CDR3 sequence: CASSSLAVAYEQYF. Here the CDR3 DNA reads TGTGCCAGCAGTTCCCTAGCGGTTGCCTACGAGCAGTACTTC.

The chain uses TRBV20-1 and TRBJ2-7; TRBD2 matches 7 bases. Trimming at V came to 3 bases and at J to 4 bases, leaving 0 bases not matched to a gene. Germline CDR1 is DFQATT and CDR2 is SNEGSKA (reference sequence). This CDR3 is 11 amino acids long. The DNA for the CDR3 is TGCAGTGCTAGGGGGGGGTACGAGCAGTACTTC. Translation gives CSARGGYEQYF.

The gene calls are TRBV5-5 and TRBJ2-7; 8 bases are a match to TRBD2. J gave up 5 bases and V 6 bases, and 7 bases lay outside the gene matches. The CDR3 spans 13 residues. Looked up from germline, CDR1 is SGHKS and CDR2 is YYEKEE (reference sequence). This CDR3 is CASKTRGGDEQYF. The CDR3, as DNA: TGTGCCAGCAAAACCCGGGGGGGGGACGAGCAGTACTTC.

The gene calls are TRBV9 and TRBJ1-1; 8 bases are shared with TRBD1. The CDR3 is made up of 15 amino acids. V was clipped by 2 bases and J by 4 bases; unmatched bases: 7. From germline, CDR1 is SGDLS and CDR2 YYNGEE. In nucleotides, the CDR3 is TGTGCCAGCAGCGTCTCAGGGGGCGCGGTCACTGAAGCTTTCTTT. It encodes CASSVSGGAVTEAFF.

The chain recombines TRBV6-6 with TRBJ2-3, with TRBD2 matching over 11 bases. The CDR3 is 15 amino acids. With V trimmed by 5 bases and J by 4 bases, 5 bases remained unmatched. Looked up from germline, CDR1 is MNHNY and CDR2 is SVGAGI (reference sequence). The CDR3 DNA follows: TGTGCCAGCAGTCTACTAGCGGGAGCGGCAGATACGCAGTATTTT. Its protein product is CASSLLAGAADTQYF.

The rearrangement links TRBV19 to TRBJ1-3, with a tentative D call TRBD1 (5 bases). The ends were cut back, 5 bases at V and 1 base at J, with 9 bases in the middle. The CDR3 runs to 14 residues. Germline V CDR1 and CDR2: LNHDA, SQIVND (reference sequence). The CDR3 is CASSLDSSGNTIYF. The CDR3 nucleotides are TGTGCCAGTAGTCTCGACAGTTCTGGAAACACCATATATTTT.

CDR3 coding DNA: TGTGCCAGCAGTCTAGTCGTCTTCAATGAGCAGTTCTTC. It specifies CASSLVVFNEQFF. The chain combines TRBV14 with TRBJ2-1; D ambiguous. The CDR3 runs 13 residues. Germline CDR1 is SGHDN and CDR2 is FVKESK. The V and J ends lost 6 bases and 6 bases respectively, with 12 bases between them. Full variable domain (remainder filled in from reference TRBV14 and TRBJ2-1): EAGVTQFPSHSVIEKGQTVTLRCDPISGHDNLYWYRRVMGKEIKFLLHFVKESKQDESGMPNNRFLAERTGGTYSTLKVQPAELEDSGVYFCASSLVVFNEQFFGPGTRLTVL.

The V gene is TRBV7-9, the J gene TRBJ2-5; D might be TRBD2 (6 bases). Per germline, CDR1 SEHNR and CDR2 FQNEAQ (reference sequence). The CDR3 has 14 amino acids. V was clipped by 5 bases and J by 3 bases, with 13 bases between them. The CDR3 region is CASSPGGVEETQYF. The DNA of the CDR3 is TGTGCCAGCAGCCCTGGAGGGGTGGAAGAGACCCAGTACTTC.

The gene calls are TRBV4-2 and TRBJ2-1; 10 bases map to TRBD2. The CDR3 is 20 amino acids. The germline gives CDR1 LGHNA, CDR2 YNFKEQ. The V and J ends lost 1 base and 5 bases, in that order; junction bases with no gene match: 17. DNA of the CDR3: TGTGCCAGCAGCCAAGGGATGGGGCTAGCGGGAGCGTCCTCGCACAATGAGCAGTTCTTC. It yields the protein CASSQGMGLAGASSHNEQFF.

This clone appeared a single time. The junction departs from germline at one end; a sequencing error may be responsible. The rearrangement links TRBV7-9 to TRBJ1-5; D remains unclear. This CDR3 is built from 12 residues. The germline V gene encodes CDR1 SEHNR and CDR2 FQNEAQ (reference sequence). CDR3 in amino acids: CSSTVGDQPQHF. CDR3 in DNA: TGTTCCAGCACTGTCGGTGATCAGCCCCAGCATTTT.

This clone was detected a few times. V usage is TRBV14 and J usage is TRBJ2-7, with 7 nucleotides matching TRBD1. The CDR3 contains 14 residues. Germline V lookup: CDR1 SGHDN, CDR2 FVKESK. V shed 4 bases, J shed 4 bases, and the junction held 7 bases outside the gene matches. The DNA for the CDR3 is TGTGCCAGCAGCCTTAGACAGGGACGGTACGAGCAGTACTTC. It yields the protein CASSLRQGRYEQYF.

This rearrangement joins TRBV25-1 to TRBJ2-3, with a weak D call TRBD2 (6 bases). CDR1 MGHDK and CDR2 SYGVNS come from the germline V gene. V was trimmed by 5 bases and J by 1 base, leaving 13 bases between them. This CDR3 is built from 15 residues. CDR3 nucleotide sequence: TGTGCCAGCAGTTCCCGGGAGATGGGCACAGATACGCAGTATTTT. Translation gives CASSSREMGTDTQYF.

The rearrangement links TRBV29-1 to TRBJ1-1; 8 bases align to TRBD1. Per the germline V gene, CDR1 is SQVTM and CDR2 is ANQGSEA. This CDR3 is built from 14 residues. The V and J ends lost 2 bases and 1 base, in that order; junction bases with no gene match: 3. CDR3 amino acids: CSVEYGQGNTEAFF. The CDR3 region has the DNA TGCAGCGTTGAATATGGACAGGGGAACACTGAAGCTTTCTTT.

A few counts support this clone. The chain links TRBV5-4 to TRBJ2-3; a possible D gene is TRBD2 (5 bases). Germline CDR1 is SGHNT and CDR2 is YYREEE (reference sequence). Trimming cost V 7 bases and J 3 bases, with 12 bases left between them. The CDR3 runs 13 residues. The chain's CDR3 is CASGSWETDTQYF. CDR3 bases: TGTGCCAGCGGGAGCTGGGAAACAGATACGCAGTATTTT.

The chain links TRBV11-2 to TRBJ1-6, with no clear D. CDR3 length equals 15 residues. The V gene lost 0 bases and the J gene lost 6 bases, with 9 bases spanning the gap. Germline V gene sequence: CDR1 SGHAT, CDR2 FQNNGV. The CDR3 bases are TGTGCCAGCAGCTTAGAGGGCGGGGTTAATTCACCCCTCCACTTT. This codes for CASSLEGGVNSPLHF.

For the CDR3, the DNA is TGCGCCAGCAGCTTAGAGCCCAGGGTTAAAAACATTCAGTACTTC. This sequence encodes CASSLEPRVKNIQYF. The chain is built from TRBV5-1 and TRBJ2-4, with TRBD1 as a possible D gene (5 bases). This CDR3 is 15 amino acids long. Germline loops: CDR1 SGHRS, CDR2 YFSETQ. Trimming cost V 2 bases and J 4 bases, with 13 bases left between them.

The genes are TRBV5-6 and TRBJ2-3, with D hard to call. The V gene lost 3 bases and the J gene lost 6 bases, with 8 bases spanning the gap. Germline CDR1 and CDR2: SGHDT and YYEEEE. The CDR3 has 12 residues. This chain's CDR3 is CASSSSSDTQYF. In nucleotides, the CDR3 is TGTGCCAGCAGCTCCTCCTCGGATACGCAGTATTTT.